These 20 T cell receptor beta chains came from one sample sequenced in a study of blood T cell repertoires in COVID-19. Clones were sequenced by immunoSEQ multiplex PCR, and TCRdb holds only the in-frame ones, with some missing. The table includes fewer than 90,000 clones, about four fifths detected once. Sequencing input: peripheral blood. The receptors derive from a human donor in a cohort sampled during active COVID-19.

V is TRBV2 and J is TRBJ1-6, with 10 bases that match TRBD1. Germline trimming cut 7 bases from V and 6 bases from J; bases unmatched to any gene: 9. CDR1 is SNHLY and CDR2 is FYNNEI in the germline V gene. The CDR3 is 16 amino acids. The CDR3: CASKPGQGLGNSPLHF. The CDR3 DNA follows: TGTGCCAGCAAGCCGGGACAGGGGCTAGGTAATTCACCCCTCCACTTT.

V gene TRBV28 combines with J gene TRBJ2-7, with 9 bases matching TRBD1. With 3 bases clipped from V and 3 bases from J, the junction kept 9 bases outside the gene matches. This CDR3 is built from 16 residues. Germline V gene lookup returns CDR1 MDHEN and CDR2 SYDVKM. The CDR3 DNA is TGTGCCAGCAGTTTCGGGGGGACAGGGAGTATCTACGAGCAGTACTTC. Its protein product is CASSFGGTGSIYEQYF. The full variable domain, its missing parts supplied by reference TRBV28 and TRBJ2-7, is DVKVTQSSRYLVKRTGEKVFLECVQDMDHENMFWYRQDPGLGLRLIYFSYDVKMKEKGDIPEGYSVSREKKERFSLILESASTNQTSMYLCASSFGGTGSIYEQYFGPGTRLTVT.

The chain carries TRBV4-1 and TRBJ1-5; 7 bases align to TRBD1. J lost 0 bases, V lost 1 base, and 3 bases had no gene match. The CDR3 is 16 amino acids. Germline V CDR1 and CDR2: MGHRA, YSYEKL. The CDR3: CASSQGTGVSNQPQHF. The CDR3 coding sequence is TGCGCCAGCAGCCAAGGAACAGGGGTTAGCAATCAGCCCCAGCATTTT.

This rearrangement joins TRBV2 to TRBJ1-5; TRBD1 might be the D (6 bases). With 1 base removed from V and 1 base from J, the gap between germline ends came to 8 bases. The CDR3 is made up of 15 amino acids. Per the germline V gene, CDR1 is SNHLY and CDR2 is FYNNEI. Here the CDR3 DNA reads TGTGCCAGCAGTGAAGGGGGGCAGAGCAATCAGCCCCAGCATTTT. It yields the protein CASSEGGQSNQPQHF. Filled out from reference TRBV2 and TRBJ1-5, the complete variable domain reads EPEVTQTPSHQVTQMGQEVILRCVPISNHLYFYWYRQILGQKVEFLVSFYNNEISEKSEIFDDQFSVERPDGSNFTLKIRSTKLEDSAMYFCASSEGGQSNQPQHFGDGTRLSIL.

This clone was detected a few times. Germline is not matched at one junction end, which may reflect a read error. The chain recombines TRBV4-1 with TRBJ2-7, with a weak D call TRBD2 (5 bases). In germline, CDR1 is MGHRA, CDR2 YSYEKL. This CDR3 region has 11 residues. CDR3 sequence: CASSLPRAPRF. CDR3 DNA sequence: TGCGCCAGCAGCCTTCCGAGGGCCCCGCGCTTC.

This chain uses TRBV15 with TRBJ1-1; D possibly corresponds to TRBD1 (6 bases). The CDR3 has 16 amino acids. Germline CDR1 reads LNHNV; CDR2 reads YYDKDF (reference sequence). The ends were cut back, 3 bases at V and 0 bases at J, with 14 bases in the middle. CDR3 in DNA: TGTGCCACCAGCAGGGGGGAGGGGGTACTGAACACTGAAGCTTTCTTT. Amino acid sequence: CATSRGEGVLNTEAFF.

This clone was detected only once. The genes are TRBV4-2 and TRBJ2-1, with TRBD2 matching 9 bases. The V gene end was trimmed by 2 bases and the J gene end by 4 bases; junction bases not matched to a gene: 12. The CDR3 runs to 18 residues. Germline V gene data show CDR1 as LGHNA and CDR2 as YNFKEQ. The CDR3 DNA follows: TGTGCCAGCAGCCAAAGAATATCGAGCGGGAGGACTTACAATGAGCAGTTCTTC. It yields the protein CASSQRISSGRTYNEQFF.

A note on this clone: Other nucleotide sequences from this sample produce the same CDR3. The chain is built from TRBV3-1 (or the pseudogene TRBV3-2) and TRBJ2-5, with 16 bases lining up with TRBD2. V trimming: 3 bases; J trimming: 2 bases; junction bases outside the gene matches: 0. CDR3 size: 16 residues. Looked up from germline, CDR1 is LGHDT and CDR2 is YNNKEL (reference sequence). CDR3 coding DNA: TGTGCCAGCAGCCAGGGACTAGCGGGGGGGCAAGAGACCCAGTACTTC. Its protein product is CASSQGLAGGQETQYF.

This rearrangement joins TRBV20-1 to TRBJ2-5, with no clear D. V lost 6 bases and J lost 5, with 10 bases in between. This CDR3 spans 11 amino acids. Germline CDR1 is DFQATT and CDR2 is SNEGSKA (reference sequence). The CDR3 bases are TGCAGTGCGCCAGTGGTGGAGACCCAGTACTTC. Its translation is CSAPVVETQYF.

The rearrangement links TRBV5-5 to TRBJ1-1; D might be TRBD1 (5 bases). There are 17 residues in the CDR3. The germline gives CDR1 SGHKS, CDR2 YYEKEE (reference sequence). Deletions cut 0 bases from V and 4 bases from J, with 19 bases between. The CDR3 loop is CASSLEGGPRGITEAFF. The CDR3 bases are TGTGCCAGCAGCTTGGAGGGAGGGCCACGGGGGATCACTGAAGCTTTCTTT.

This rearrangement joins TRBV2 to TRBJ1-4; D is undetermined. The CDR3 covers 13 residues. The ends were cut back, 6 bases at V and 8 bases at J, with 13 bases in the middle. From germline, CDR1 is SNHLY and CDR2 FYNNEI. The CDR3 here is CASSPGVLEKLFF. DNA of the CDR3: TGTGCCAGCAGCCCGGGAGTCCTCGAAAAACTGTTTTTT. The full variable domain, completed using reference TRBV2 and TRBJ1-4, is EPEVTQTPSHQVTQMGQEVILRCVPISNHLYFYWYRQILGQKVEFLVSFYNNEISEKSEIFDDQFSVERPDGSNFTLKIRSTKLEDSAMYFCASSPGVLEKLFFGSGTQLSVL.

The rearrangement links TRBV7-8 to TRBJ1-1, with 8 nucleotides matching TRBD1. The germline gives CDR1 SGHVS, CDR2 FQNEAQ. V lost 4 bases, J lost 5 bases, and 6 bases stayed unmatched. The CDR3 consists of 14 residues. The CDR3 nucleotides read TGTGCCAGCAGCTCACGACAGGGGAGGACTGAAGCTTTCTTT. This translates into CASSSRQGRTEAFF.

Written as DNA, the CDR3 is TGTGCCAGCAGCCAAGGTCCCGGGTTGGAAAAACTGTTTTTT. Protein: CASSQGPGLEKLFF. J is TRBJ1-4 and V is TRBV4-2; no definite D call. The CDR3 covers 14 residues. Germline assignment: CDR1 LGHNA and CDR2 YNFKEQ. V lost 1 base, J lost 8 bases, and 11 bases lay in between.

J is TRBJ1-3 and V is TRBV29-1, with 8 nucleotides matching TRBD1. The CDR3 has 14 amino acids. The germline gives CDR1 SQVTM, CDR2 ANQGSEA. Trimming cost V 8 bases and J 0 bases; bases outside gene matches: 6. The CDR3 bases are TGCAGCATTACAGGGGGAAACTCTGGAAACACCATATATTTT. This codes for CSITGGNSGNTIYF.

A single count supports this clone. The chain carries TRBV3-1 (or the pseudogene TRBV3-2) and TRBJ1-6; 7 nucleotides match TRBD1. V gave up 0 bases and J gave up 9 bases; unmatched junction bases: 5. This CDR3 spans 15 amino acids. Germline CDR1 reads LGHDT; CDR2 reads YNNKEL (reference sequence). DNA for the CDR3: TGTGCCAGCAGCCAAGAAGCAGGGGGGACTTCACCCCTCCACTTT. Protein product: CASSQEAGGTSPLHF.

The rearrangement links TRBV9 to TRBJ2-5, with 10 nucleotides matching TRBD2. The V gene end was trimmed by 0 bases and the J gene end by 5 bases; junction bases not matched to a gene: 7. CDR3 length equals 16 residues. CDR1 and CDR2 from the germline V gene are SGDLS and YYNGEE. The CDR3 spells CASSVGAGGPGETQYF. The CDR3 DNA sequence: TGTGCCAGCAGCGTAGGAGCGGGGGGGCCTGGGGAGACCCAGTACTTC.

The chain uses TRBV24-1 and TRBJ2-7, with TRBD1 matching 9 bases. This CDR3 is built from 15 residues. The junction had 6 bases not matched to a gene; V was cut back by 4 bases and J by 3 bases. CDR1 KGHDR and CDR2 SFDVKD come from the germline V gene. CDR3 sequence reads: CATSDRQGEHYEQYF. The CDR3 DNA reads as TGTGCCACCAGTGACCGACAGGGGGAACACTACGAGCAGTACTTC.

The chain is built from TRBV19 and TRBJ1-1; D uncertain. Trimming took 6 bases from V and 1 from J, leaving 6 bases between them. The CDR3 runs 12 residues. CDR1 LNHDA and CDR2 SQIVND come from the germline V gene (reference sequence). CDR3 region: CASRRENTEAFF. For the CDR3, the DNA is TGTGCCAGTAGGAGGGAGAACACTGAAGCTTTCTTT.

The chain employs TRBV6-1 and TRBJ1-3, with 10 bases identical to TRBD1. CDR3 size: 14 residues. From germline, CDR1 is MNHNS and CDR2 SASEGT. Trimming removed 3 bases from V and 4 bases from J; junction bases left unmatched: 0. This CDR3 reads CASSEGQGGNTIYF. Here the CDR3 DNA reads TGTGCCAGCAGTGAGGGACAGGGGGGAAACACCATATATTTT.

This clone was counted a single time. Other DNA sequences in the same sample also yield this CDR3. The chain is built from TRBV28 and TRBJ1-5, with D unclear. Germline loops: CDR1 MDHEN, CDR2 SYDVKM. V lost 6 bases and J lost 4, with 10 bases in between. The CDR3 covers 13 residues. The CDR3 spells CASSTAGNQPQHF. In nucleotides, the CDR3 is TGTGCCAGCAGCACAGCGGGAAATCAGCCCCAGCATTTT.